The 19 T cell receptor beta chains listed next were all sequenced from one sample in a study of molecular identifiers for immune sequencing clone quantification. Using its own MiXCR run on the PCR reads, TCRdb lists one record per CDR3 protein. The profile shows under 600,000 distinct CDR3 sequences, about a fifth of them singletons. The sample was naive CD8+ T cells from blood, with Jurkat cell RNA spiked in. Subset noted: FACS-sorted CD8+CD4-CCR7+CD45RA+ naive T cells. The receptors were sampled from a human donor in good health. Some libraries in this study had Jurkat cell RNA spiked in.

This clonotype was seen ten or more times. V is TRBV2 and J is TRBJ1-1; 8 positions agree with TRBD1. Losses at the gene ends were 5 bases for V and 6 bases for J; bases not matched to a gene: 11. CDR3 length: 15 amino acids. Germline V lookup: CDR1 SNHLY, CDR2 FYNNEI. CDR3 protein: CASSRRQGKGAEAFF. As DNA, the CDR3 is TGTGCCAGCAGTCGACGACAGGGGAAAGGTGCTGAAGCTTTCTTT.

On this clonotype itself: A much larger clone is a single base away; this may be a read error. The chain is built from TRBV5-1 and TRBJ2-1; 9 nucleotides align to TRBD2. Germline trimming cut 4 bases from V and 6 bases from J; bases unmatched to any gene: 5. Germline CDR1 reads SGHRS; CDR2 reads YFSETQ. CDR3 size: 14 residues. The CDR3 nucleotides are TGCGCCAGCAGCACTAGCGGGCCTCGCAATGAGCAGTTCTTC. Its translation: CASSTSGPRNEQFF. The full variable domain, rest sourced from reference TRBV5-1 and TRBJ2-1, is KAGVTQTPRYLIKTRGQQVTLSCSPISGHRSVSWYQQTPGQGLQFLFEYFSETQRNKGNFPGRFSGRQFSNSRSEMNVSTLELGDSALYLCASSTSGPRNEQFFGPGTRLTVL.

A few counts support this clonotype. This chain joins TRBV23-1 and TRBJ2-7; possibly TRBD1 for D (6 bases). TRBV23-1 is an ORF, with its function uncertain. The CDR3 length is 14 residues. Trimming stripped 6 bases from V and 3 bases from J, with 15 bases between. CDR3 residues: CASRLTGLVYEQYF. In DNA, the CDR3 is TGCGCCAGCAGGCTTACAGGGTTGGTCTACGAGCAGTACTTC.

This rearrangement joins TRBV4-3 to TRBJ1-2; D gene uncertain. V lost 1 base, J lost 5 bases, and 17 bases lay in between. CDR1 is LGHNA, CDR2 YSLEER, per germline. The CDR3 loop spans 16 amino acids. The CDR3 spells CASSQVVLRTTYGYTF. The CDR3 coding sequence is TGCGCCAGCAGCCAAGTGGTCCTTAGGACTACATATGGCTACACCTTC.

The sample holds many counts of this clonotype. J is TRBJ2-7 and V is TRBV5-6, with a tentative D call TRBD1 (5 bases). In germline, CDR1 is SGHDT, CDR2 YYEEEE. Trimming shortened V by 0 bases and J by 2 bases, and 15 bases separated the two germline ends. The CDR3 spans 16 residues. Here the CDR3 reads CASSLAIGDRTYEQYF. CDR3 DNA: TGTGCCAGCAGCTTGGCTATAGGAGACAGAACCTACGAGCAGTACTTC.

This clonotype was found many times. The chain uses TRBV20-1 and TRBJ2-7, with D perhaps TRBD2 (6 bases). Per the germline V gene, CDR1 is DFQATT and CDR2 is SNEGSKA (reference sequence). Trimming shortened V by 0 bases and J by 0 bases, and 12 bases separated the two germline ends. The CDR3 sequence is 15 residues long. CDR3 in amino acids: CSARDPTTSSYEQYF. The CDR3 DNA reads TGCAGTGCTAGAGACCCCACGACTAGCTCCTACGAGCAGTACTTC.

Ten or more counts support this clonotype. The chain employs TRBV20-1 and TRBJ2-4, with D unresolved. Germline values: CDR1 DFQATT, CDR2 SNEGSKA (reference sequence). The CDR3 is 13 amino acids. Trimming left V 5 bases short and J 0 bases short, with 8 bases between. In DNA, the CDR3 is TGCAGTGCTCCTCTAGTAGCCAAAAACATTCAGTACTTC. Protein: CSAPLVAKNIQYF.

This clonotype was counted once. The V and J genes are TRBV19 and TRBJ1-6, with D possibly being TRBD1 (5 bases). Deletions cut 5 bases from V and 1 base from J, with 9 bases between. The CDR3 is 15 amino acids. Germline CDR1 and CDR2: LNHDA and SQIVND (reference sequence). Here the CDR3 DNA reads TGTGCCAGTAGTGCAGCAGGGTCCTATAATTCACCCCTCCACTTT. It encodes CASSAAGSYNSPLHF.

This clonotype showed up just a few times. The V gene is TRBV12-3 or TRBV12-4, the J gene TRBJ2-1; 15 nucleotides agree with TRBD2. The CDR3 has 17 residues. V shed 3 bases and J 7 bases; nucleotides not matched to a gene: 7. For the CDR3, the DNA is TGTGCCAGCAGTTTCGGGACTAGCGGGAGGTTGTCAAATGAGCAGTTCTTC. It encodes CASSFGTSGRLSNEQFF.

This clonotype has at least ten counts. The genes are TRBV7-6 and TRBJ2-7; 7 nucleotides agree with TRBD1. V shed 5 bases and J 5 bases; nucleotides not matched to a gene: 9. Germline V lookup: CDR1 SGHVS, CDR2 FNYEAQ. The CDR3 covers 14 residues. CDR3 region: CASSLPGQPHEQYF. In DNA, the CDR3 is TGTGCCAGCAGCCTCCCGGGACAGCCCCACGAGCAGTACTTC.

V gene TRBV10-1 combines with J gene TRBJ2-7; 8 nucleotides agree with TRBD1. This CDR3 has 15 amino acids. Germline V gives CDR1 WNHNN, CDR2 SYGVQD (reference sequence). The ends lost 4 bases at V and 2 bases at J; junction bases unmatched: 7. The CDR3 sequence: CASSGTGTGAYEQYF. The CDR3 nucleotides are TGCGCCAGCAGTGGTACCGGGACAGGAGCCTACGAGCAGTACTTC.

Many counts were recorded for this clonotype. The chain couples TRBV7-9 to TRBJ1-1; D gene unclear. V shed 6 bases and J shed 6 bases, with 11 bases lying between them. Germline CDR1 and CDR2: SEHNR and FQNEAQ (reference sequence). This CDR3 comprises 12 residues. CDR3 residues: CASRGLGPEAFF. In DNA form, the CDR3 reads TGTGCCAGCAGAGGACTCGGGCCTGAAGCTTTCTTT.

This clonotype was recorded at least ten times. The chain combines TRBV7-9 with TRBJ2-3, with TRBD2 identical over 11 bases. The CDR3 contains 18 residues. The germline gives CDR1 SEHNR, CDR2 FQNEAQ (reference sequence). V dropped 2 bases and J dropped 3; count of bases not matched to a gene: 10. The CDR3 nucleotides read TGTGCCAGCAGCTTATTCCCGACTAGCGGGGCAACGACAGATACGCAGTATTTT. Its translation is CASSLFPTSGATTDTQYF. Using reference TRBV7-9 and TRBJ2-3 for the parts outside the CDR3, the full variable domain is DTGVSQNPRHKITKRGQNVTFRCDPISEHNRLYWYRQTLGQGPEFLTYFQNEAQLEKSRLLSDRFSAERPKGSFSTLEIQRTEQGDSAMYLCASSLFPTSGATTDTQYFGPGTRLTVL.

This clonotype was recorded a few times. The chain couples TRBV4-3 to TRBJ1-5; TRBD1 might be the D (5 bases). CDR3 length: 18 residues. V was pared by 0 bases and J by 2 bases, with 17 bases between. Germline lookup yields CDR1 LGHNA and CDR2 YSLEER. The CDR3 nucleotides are TGCGCCAGCAGCCAAGACGTAGGGTTGGGGCGAGGCAATCAGCCCCAGCATTTT. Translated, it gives CASSQDVGLGRGNQPQHF.

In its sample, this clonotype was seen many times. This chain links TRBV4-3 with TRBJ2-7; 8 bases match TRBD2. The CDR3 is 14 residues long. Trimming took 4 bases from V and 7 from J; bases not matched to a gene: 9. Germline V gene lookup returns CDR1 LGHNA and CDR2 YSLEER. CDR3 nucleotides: TGCGCCAGCAGCCCGGCCCGGGGGGGCCTAGAGCAGTACTTC. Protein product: CASSPARGGLEQYF.

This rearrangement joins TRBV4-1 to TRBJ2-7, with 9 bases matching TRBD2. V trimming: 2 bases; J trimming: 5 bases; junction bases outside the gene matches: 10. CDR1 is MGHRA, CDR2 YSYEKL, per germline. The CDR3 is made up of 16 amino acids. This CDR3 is CASSQLTGTSLDEQYF. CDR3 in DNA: TGCGCCAGCAGCCAACTTACCGGGACTAGCCTCGACGAGCAGTACTTC.

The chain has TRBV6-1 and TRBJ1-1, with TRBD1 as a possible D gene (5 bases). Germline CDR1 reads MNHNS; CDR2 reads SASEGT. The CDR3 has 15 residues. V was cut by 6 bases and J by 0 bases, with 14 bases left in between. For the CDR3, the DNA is TGTGCCAGCAGGACCTGGGACGGCATGAACACTGAAGCTTTCTTT. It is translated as CASRTWDGMNTEAFF.

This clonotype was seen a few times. CDR3 loop: CASSPGLAGVVADTQYF. The CDR3, as DNA: TGTGCCAGCAGCCCCGGTCTAGCGGGAGTAGTCGCAGATACGCAGTATTTT. V gene TRBV9 combines with J gene TRBJ2-3, with 10 bases that match TRBD2. The V segment lost 4 bases and the J segment 4 bases; nucleotides outside the gene matches: 12. The CDR3 runs 17 residues. Germline CDR1 SGDLS, CDR2 YYNGEE.

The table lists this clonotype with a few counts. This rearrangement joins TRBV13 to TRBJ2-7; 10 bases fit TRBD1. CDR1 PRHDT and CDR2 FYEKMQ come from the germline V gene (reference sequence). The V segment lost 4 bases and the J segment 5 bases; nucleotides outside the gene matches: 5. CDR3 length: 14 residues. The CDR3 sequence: CASSYSDRGHEQYF. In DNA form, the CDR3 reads TGTGCCAGCAGCTATAGCGACAGGGGGCACGAGCAGTACTTC.